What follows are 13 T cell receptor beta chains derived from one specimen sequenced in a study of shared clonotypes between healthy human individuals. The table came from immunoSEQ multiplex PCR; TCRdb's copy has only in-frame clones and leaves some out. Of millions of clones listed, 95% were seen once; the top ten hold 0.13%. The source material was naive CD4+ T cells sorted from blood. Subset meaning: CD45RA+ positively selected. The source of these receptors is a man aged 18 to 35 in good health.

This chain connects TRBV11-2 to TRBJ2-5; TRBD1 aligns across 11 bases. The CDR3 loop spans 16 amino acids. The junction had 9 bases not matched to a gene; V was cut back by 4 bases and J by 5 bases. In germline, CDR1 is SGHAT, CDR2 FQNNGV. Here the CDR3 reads CASSSWTGGDKETQYF. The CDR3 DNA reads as TGTGCCAGCAGCTCCTGGACAGGGGGCGATAAGGAGACCCAGTACTTC.

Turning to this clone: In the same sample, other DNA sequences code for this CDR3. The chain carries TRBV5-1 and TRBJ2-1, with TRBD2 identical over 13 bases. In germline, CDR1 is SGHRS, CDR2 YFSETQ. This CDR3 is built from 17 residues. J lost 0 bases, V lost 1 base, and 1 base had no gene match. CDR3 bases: TGCGCCAGCAGCTTGCGGACTAGCGGGAGCTCCTACAATGAGCAGTTCTTC. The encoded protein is CASSLRTSGSSYNEQFF. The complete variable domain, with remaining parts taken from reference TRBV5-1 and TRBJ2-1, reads KAGVTQTPRYLIKTRGQQVTLSCSPISGHRSVSWYQQTPGQGLQFLFEYFSETQRNKGNFPGRFSGRQFSNSRSEMNVSTLELGDSALYLCASSLRTSGSSYNEQFFGPGTRLTVL.

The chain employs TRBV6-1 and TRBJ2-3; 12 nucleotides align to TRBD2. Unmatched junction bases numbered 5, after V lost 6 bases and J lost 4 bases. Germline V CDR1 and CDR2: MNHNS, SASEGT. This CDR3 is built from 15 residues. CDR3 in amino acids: CASSLAGGLSDTQYF. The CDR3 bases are TGTGCCAGCAGCCTAGCGGGGGGGTTGTCAGATACGCAGTATTTT.

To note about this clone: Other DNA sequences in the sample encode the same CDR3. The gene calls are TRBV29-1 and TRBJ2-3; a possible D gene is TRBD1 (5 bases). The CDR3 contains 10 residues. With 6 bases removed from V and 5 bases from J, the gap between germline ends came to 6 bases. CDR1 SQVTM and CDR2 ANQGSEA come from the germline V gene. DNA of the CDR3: TGCAGCGTGGGGCAAGATACGCAGTATTTT. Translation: CSVGQDTQYF.

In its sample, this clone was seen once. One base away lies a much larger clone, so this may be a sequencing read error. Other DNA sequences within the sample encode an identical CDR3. This CDR3 is CASSFGGNTEAFF. CDR3 nucleotide sequence: TGTGCCAGCAGCTTCGGGGGGAACACTGAAGCTTTCTTT. The V and J genes are TRBV11-2 and TRBJ1-1; weak D call: TRBD1 (5 bases). Germline values: CDR1 SGHAT, CDR2 FQNNGV. Trimming took 3 bases from V and 1 from J, leaving 6 bases between them. The CDR3 is 13 residues long.

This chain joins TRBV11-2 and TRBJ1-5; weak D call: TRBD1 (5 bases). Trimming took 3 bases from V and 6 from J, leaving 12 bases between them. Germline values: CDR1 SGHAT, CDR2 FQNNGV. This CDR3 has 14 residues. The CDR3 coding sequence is TGTGCCAGCAGCTTGGGGGGGATTGGTCAGCCCCAGCATTTT. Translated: CASSLGGIGQPQHF.

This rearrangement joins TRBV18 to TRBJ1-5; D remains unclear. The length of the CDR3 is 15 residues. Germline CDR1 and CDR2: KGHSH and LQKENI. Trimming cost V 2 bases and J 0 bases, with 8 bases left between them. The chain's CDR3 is CASSPGQTSNQPQHF. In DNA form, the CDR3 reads TGTGCCAGCTCACCAGGCCAGACTAGCAATCAGCCCCAGCATTTT.

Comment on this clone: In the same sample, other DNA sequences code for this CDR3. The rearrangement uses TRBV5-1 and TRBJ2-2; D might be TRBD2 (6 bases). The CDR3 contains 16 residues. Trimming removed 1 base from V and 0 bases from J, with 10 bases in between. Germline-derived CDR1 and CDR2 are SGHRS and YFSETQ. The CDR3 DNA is TGCGCCAGCAGCTTGTTGGGGGGAACGAACACCGGGGAGCTGTTTTTT. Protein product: CASSLLGGTNTGELFF.

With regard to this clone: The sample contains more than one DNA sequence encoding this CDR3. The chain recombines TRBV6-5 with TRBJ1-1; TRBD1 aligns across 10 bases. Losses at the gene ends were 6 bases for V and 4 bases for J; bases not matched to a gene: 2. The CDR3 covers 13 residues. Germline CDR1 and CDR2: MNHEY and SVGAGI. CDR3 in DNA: TGTGCCAGCAGGAGACAGGGGGCCACTGAAGCTTTCTTT. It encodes CASRRQGATEAFF.

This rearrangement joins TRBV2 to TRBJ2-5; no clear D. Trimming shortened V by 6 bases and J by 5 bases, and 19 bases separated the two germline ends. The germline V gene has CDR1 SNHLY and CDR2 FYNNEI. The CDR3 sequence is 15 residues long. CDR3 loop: CASRPYLPSLETQYF. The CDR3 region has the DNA TGTGCCAGCAGACCTTATCTACCCTCCTTGGAGACCCAGTACTTC.

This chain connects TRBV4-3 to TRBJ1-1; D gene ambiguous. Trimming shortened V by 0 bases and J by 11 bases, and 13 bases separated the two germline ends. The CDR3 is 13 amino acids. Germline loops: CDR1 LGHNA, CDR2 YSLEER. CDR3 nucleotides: TGCGCCAGCAGCCAAGAAGACGGAGTGGGGGCTTTCTTT. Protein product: CASSQEDGVGAFF.

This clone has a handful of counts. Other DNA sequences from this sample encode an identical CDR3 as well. CDR3 sequence reads: CASSSSGGSYEQYF. The CDR3 DNA sequence: TGCGCCAGCAGCTCTAGCGGGGGTTCCTACGAGCAGTACTTC. This chain links TRBV5-1 with TRBJ2-7, with 10 bases fitting TRBD2. The CDR3 consists of 14 residues. V lost 3 bases, J lost 1 base, and 1 base stayed unmatched. CDR1 is SGHRS, CDR2 YFSETQ, per germline.

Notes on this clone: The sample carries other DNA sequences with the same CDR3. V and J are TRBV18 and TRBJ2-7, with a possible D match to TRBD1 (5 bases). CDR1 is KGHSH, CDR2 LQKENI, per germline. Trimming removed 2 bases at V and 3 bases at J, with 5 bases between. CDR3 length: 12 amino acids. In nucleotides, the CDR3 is TGTGCCAGCTCACCAGACAGCTACGAGCAGTACTTC. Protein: CASSPDSYEQYF.